These T cell receptor beta chains were read from a single sample in a study of neurological immune-mediated disorders. Each CDR3 protein is one row after TCRdb ran MiXCR on the 5' RACE reads. Among around 70,000 distinct CDR3 sequences listed, about 5.1% were seen once. The source material was PBMCs. Receptor source: a woman aged 70 to 79 with multiple sclerosis. Each CDR3 is given with its conserved first and last residue. D genes are given only for firm matches. Clone size is stated in some rows and not others, as once, few, many or a class when expanded.

>TRBV6-2/TRBV6-3|many|TRBJ1-2|-
TGTGCCAGCATAAGGGCCGGGGTCAACTATGGCTACACCTTC
CASIRAGVNYGYTF
>TRBV3-1|few|TRBJ2-1|TRBD2
TGTGCCAGCAGCCAAGTCGCTAGCGGGAGCCGGGGGCAGTTCTTC
CASSQVASGSRGQFF
>TRBV29-1|many|TRBJ1-2|-
TGCAGCGTGTCCATCCCGGGGGGTGGCTACACCTTC
CSVSIPGGGYTF
>TRBV20-1|many|TRBJ2-5|-
TGCAGTGCTCCGGGGGACTCACTCGAGACCCAGTACTTC
CSAPGDSLETQYF
>TRBV12-3/TRBV12-4|many|TRBJ2-1|TRBD2
TGTGCCAGCAGTTTAGCGCTAGCGGCCTCCTACAATGAGCAGTTCTTC
CASSLALAASYNEQFF
>TRBV7-9|few|TRBJ2-3|TRBD2
TGTGCCAGCAGCGTGATAGCGGGAGCGACAGATACGCAGTATTTT
CASSVIAGATDTQYF
>TRBV6-5|many|TRBJ1-4|-
TGTGCCAGCAGTTACCGACCCCCAACTAATGAAAAACTGTTTTTT
CASSYRPPTNEKLFF
>TRBV9|many|TRBJ2-3|TRBD2
TGTGCCAGCAGAGCGGGAGGGCCCACAGATACGCAGTATTTT
CASRAGGPTDTQYF
>TRBV3-1|-|TRBJ1-5|-
TGTGCCAGCAGCCATGGTGATAAAGATCAGCCCCAGCATTTT
CASSHGDKDQPQHF
>TRBV5-1|few|TRBJ2-3|-
TGCGCCAGCAGCGAGGGCCCGTCTGATACGCAGTATTTT
CASSEGPSDTQYF
>TRBV5-1|many|TRBJ2-5|-
TGCGCCAGCAGCTGGCAATCGACTGTACGACAAGAGACCCAGTACTTC
CASSWQSTVRQETQYF
>TRBV20-1|-|TRBJ2-7|TRBD2
TGCAGTGCTAGAGATCTAGCGGGGGTCTCCTACGAGCAGTACTTC
CSARDLAGVSYEQYF
>TRBV11-2|many|TRBJ1-1|-
TGTGCCAGCAGCCCCACGCCGGGGGGCACTGAAGCTTTCTTT
CASSPTPGGTEAFF
>TRBV5-4|many|TRBJ2-7|TRBD2
TGTGCCAGCCCCATCCAGCGGGAGAAACTCGAGCAGTACTTC
CASPIQREKLEQYF
>TRBV4-1|many|TRBJ1-1|TRBD1
TGCGCCAGCAGCCTCAGACAGGGCGATGAAGCTTTCTTT
CASSLRQGDEAFF
>TRBV7-8|-|TRBJ2-2|-
TGTGCCAGCAGCTTGGCGCCTTGGGGGAGAGTCGGCCGGAACACCGGGGAGCTGTTTTTT
CASSLAPWGRVGRNTGELFF
>TRBV20-1|many|TRBJ2-3|-
TGCAGTGCTACCGGGGACGTGAGCACAGATACGCAGTATTTT
CSATGDVSTDTQYF
>TRBV9|many|TRBJ1-3|-
TGTGCCAGCAGCGCCGGGCTCTCTGGAAACACCATATATTTT
CASSAGLSGNTIYF
>TRBV12-3/TRBV12-4|many|TRBJ1-4|-
TGTGCCAGCAGTTTGGGGGCTTGGGAAAAACTGTTTTTT
CASSLGAWEKLFF
>TRBV6-5|many|TRBJ2-3|TRBD2
TGTGCCAGCAAAGGACTAGCGGGCTCCACAGATACGCAGTATTTT
CASKGLAGSTDTQYF
>TRBV20-1|-|TRBJ2-3|TRBD2
TGCAGTGCTAGAGTCGCTAGCGGGAGCGGTAAACAGTATTTT
CSARVASGSGKQYF
>TRBV20-1|few|TRBJ2-3|-
TGCAGTGCTAGAGATAAAAGAAGCGATACGCAGTATTTT
CSARDKRSDTQYF
>TRBV20-1|-|TRBJ1-1|-
TGCAGTGCTAGTAATACCGATGGGGGGAACACTGAAGCTTTCTTT
CSASNTDGGNTEAFF
>TRBV12-3/TRBV12-4|many|TRBJ2-2|-
TGTGCCAGCAAAACGGCGGGCACCGGGGAGCTGTTTTTT
CASKTAGTGELFF
>TRBV20-1|many|TRBJ2-2|-
TGCAGTGCTAGGCCGGATGAGGCGGGACTCACCGGGGAGCTGTTTTTT
CSARPDEAGLTGELFF
>TRBV27|-|TRBJ1-5|-
TGTGCCAGCAGTTTACGATGGACAGTCAATCAGCCCCAGAATTTT
CASSLRWTVNQPQNF
>TRBV7-9|many|TRBJ1-2|TRBD1
TGTGCCAGCAGCCTCGGACAGGGCGATGGCTACACCTTC
CASSLGQGDGYTF
>TRBV20-1|many|TRBJ2-5|-
TGCAGTGCTAGAGACCCGCAGGGCCAAGAGACCCAGTACTTC
CSARDPQGQETQYF
>TRBV4-1|many|TRBJ2-3|TRBD1
TGCGCCAGCAGGCGGGGACAGGGGGCAGATACGCAGTATTTT
CASRRGQGADTQYF
>TRBV7-9|many|TRBJ1-2|-
TGTGCCAGCAGCCCCGGAGTGACGGGGGCGGATGGCTACACCTTC
CASSPGVTGADGYTF
>TRBV12-3/TRBV12-4|many|TRBJ1-1|TRBD1
TGTGCCAGCAGTACTCAGGGACAGGGTATCACTGAAGCTTTCTTT
CASSTQGQGITEAFF
>TRBV27|many|TRBJ2-2|-
TGTGCCAGCAGACTCCTGGGCAGGGCGAACACCGGGGAGCTGTTTTTT
CASRLLGRANTGELFF
>TRBV24-1|many|TRBJ2-5|-
TGTGCCACCAGCGAAACCGGGGGTCGAGAGACCCAGTACTTC
CATSETGGRETQYF
>TRBV10-3|many|TRBJ2-7|TRBD1
TGTGCCATCAGGGGGGACAGGGGGATAGGGGAGCAGTACTTC
CAIRGDRGIGEQYF
>TRBV5-1|many|TRBJ1-2|-
TGCGCCAGCAGCGTCCTAGCAGATAGAGACTATGGCTACACCTTC
CASSVLADRDYGYTF
>TRBV24-1|many|TRBJ2-1|TRBD2
TGTGCCACCAGCCCGGGGGGAGGTTATTACAATGAGCAGTTCTTC
CATSPGGGYYNEQFF
>TRBV4-3|many|TRBJ2-1|TRBD2
TGCGCCAGCAGCAAGTCGGCGGGAGCCTACAATGAGCAGTTCTTC
CASSKSAGAYNEQFF
>TRBV7-8|many|TRBJ2-5|-
TGTGCCAGCAGCTTGAATTGGGGGACCCAGTACTTC
CASSLNWGTQYF
>TRBV6-5|few|TRBJ2-2|TRBD2
TGTGCCAGCAGTTTCAAGCGGGGGAGCACCGGGGAGCTGTTTTTT
CASSFKRGSTGELFF
>TRBV12-3/TRBV12-4|many|TRBJ1-2|-
TGTGCCAGCAGTTTCGGGGGTGAGAACTATGGCTACACCTTC
CASSFGGENYGYTF
>TRBV11-1|many|TRBJ2-7|TRBD1
TGTGCCAGCAGGCCCTCCGGGACAGGGAAGACCTACGAGCAGTACTTC
CASRPSGTGKTYEQYF
>TRBV7-2|few|TRBJ2-1|TRBD2
TGTGCCAGCAGCTCGCGGGAGGTAGCGATGTGGAATGAGCAGTTCTTC
CASSSREVAMWNEQFF
>TRBV12-3/TRBV12-4|many|TRBJ1-5|-
TGTGCCAGCAGTTTCTGGGGGTCAGTCGATCAGCCCCAGCATTTT
CASSFWGSVDQPQHF
>TRBV6-6|many|TRBJ1-1|-
TGTGCCAGCAGTTACTCGAACCAAGCTTTCTTT
CASSYSNQAFF
>TRBV20-1|many|TRBJ2-1|TRBD2
TGCAGTGCCCAAAGCGGGAGGGCCGTAAATGAGCAGTTCTTC
CSAQSGRAVNEQFF
>TRBV6-5|many|TRBJ2-7|TRBD1
TGTGCCAGCAGTTACAACAGGGGTTACGAGCAGTACTTC
CASSYNRGYEQYF
>TRBV7-2|many|TRBJ2-7|TRBD2
TGTGCCAGCAGCGTTGCGGCGGGAGGGCAGCACGAGCAGTACTTC
CASSVAAGGQHEQYF
>TRBV20-1|many|TRBJ1-3|-
TGCAGTGCTCTAGGCGATGGGGGATCCTCTGGAAACACCATATATTTT
CSALGDGGSSGNTIYF
>TRBV20-1|many|TRBJ2-7|-
TGCAGTGCTAACCCGCCGGATGGGCGGCTTGCAAACGAGCAGTACTTC
CSANPPDGRLANEQYF
>TRBV5-1|many|TRBJ1-4|-
TGCGCCAGCAAGAAGGAGGCTCACTGGACGGGGACTAATGAAAAACTGTTTTTT
CASKKEAHWTGTNEKLFF
>TRBV5-1|many|TRBJ2-7|TRBD2
TGCGCCAGCAGCTTCACTAGCGGGATTCCCTACGAGCAGTACTTC
CASSFTSGIPYEQYF
>TRBV5-6|many|TRBJ2-7|-
TGTGCCAGCAGCTTGGGGGCAGCTCCCTACGAGCAGTACTTC
CASSLGAAPYEQYF
>TRBV7-6|many|TRBJ2-3|-
TGTGCCAGCAGCTTAGCGACGAGGGCCACAGATACGCAGTATTTT
CASSLATRATDTQYF